Each of the 15 T cell receptor beta chains below was sequenced from the same sample in a study of shared clonotypes between healthy human individuals. The data were produced by immunoSEQ multiplex PCR, yet TCRdb's version contains in-frame clones alone and is incomplete. Found here are millions of clones, 93% of them singletons; the top ten hold under 0.45%. The sample taken for sequencing was naive CD4+ T cells from PBMCs. Subset described: CD45RA+ positively selected. The receptors originated from a young man in good health. Some clones in this sample may be carry-over from other donors' samples.

The chain employs TRBV9 and TRBJ2-3; no clear D. CDR1 and CDR2 (germline): SGDLS, YYNGEE. Trimming took 4 bases from V and 4 from J, leaving 19 bases between them. CDR3 size: 16 residues. In nucleotides, the CDR3 is TGTGCCAGCAGCCCCTACGGGTCGGAGTGGCCAGATACGCAGTATTTT. It codes for CASSPYGSEWPDTQYF.

The V gene is TRBV21-1, the J gene TRBJ2-5. TRBV21-1 is tagged as a pseudogene. The CDR3 has 15 amino acids. The CDR3 here is CASSKCRGREETQYF. The CDR3 DNA sequence: TGTGCCAGCAGCAAGTGTCGGGGGCGAGAGGAGACCCAGTACTTC.

The V call is TRBV6-5, the J call TRBJ2-7; no firm D call. CDR1 is MNHEY and CDR2 is SVGAGI in the germline V gene. The CDR3 extends over 12 amino acids. Trimming shortened V by 6 bases and J by 2 bases, and 8 bases separated the two germline ends. The CDR3 loop is CASRGYTYEQYF. The CDR3 bases are TGTGCCAGCAGGGGCTACACCTACGAGCAGTACTTC.

V gene TRBV4-2 combines with J gene TRBJ2-7; TRBD2 matches at 13 bases. V trimming: 3 bases; J trimming: 4 bases; junction bases outside the gene matches: 9. The CDR3 totals 17 residues. Germline V gene data show CDR1 as LGHNA and CDR2 as YNFKEQ. CDR3 amino acids: CASSQGNTGLAGYEQYF. For the CDR3, the DNA is TGTGCCAGCAGCCAGGGTAACACGGGACTAGCGGGGTACGAGCAGTACTTC.

This chain joins TRBV6-5 and TRBJ2-4; a possible D gene is TRBD1 (6 bases). V lost 5 bases and J lost 9, with 8 bases in between. The CDR3 sequence is 11 residues long. Germline lookup yields CDR1 MNHEY and CDR2 SVGAGI. CDR3 in amino acids: CASSTGSIQYF. In nucleotides, the CDR3 is TGTGCCAGCAGTACAGGGAGCATTCAGTACTTC.

This rearrangement joins TRBV2 to TRBJ1-4; D is possibly TRBD1 (6 bases). This CDR3 has 13 amino acids. Germline-derived CDR1 and CDR2 are SNHLY and FYNNEI. The ends were cut back, 7 bases at V and 3 bases at J, with 9 bases in the middle. The CDR3 sequence: CASNRVSNEKLFF. CDR3 bases: TGTGCCAGCAACAGGGTGTCTAATGAAAAACTGTTTTTT.

In this sample, this clone turned up once. V usage is TRBV4-2 and J usage is TRBJ2-5, with 12 bases matching TRBD2. The ends lost 0 bases at V and 4 bases at J; junction bases unmatched: 12. Per germline, CDR1 LGHNA and CDR2 YNFKEQ. The CDR3 is made up of 19 amino acids. The CDR3 nucleotides read TGTGCCAGCAGCCAAGAATCCCTAGCGGGAGGGCCCGAGGCAGAGACCCAGTACTTC. Residues: CASSQESLAGGPEAETQYF.

The chain has TRBV5-1 and TRBJ2-3; no clear D gene. The CDR3 loop spans 14 amino acids. The germline V gene encodes CDR1 SGHRS and CDR2 YFSETQ. Trimming stripped 3 bases from V and 3 bases from J, with 11 bases between. This chain's CDR3 is CASSSPHGTDTQYF. The DNA for the CDR3 is TGCGCCAGCAGCTCGCCCCACGGTACAGATACGCAGTATTTT.

A word on this clone: Other DNA sequences of this sample code for an identical CDR3. The rearrangement joins TRBV19 to TRBJ2-1; D ambiguous. In germline, CDR1 is LNHDA, CDR2 SQIVND (reference sequence). This CDR3 contains 13 residues. Trimming took 4 bases from V and 0 from J, leaving 4 bases between them. The CDR3 region is CASSTHSYNEQFF. The CDR3 DNA is TGTGCCAGTAGTACCCACTCCTACAATGAGCAGTTCTTC.

The chain employs TRBV5-1 and TRBJ2-5, with unresolved D. Germline CDR1 is SGHRS and CDR2 is YFSETQ. This CDR3 spans 15 amino acids. V was pared by 6 bases and J by 2 bases, with 17 bases between. CDR3: CASTTIPGTQETQYF. The DNA of the CDR3 is TGCGCCAGCACCACAATACCGGGCACACAAGAGACCCAGTACTTC.

The rearrangement joins TRBV6-6 to TRBJ2-7, with 8 bases matching TRBD1. CDR3 size: 15 residues. Germline trimming cut 5 bases from V and 0 bases from J; bases unmatched to any gene: 6. The germline gives CDR1 MNHNY, CDR2 SVGAGI (reference sequence). CDR3 bases: TGTGCCAGCAGTCCCCAGGGGGCACACTCCTACGAGCAGTACTTC. Its translation: CASSPQGAHSYEQYF.

This clone was recorded only once. The chain uses TRBV7-3 and TRBJ2-1; 13 bases line up with TRBD2. Germline-derived CDR1 and CDR2 are SGHTA and FQGTGA. The CDR3 is 15 residues long. After removal of 5 bases from V and 7 bases from J, the junction contained 5 bases not matched to a gene. Here the CDR3 reads CASSDRTSGGNEQFF. CDR3 in DNA: TGTGCCAGCAGCGATAGGACTAGCGGGGGAAATGAGCAGTTCTTC.

The gene calls are TRBV5-4 and TRBJ2-5; D is unresolved. Germline loops: CDR1 SGHNT, CDR2 YYREEE (reference sequence). The CDR3 runs to 14 residues. Trimming took 0 bases from V and 2 from J, leaving 8 bases between them. The CDR3 coding sequence is TGTGCCAGCAGCTTGGGTGGGGTACAAGAGACCCAGTACTTC. Its protein is CASSLGGVQETQYF.

CDR3: CASSQTGDLGPQHF. The CDR3 bases are TGTGCCAGCAGCCAAACAGGGGACCTTGGCCCCCAGCATTTT. This chain uses TRBV14 with TRBJ1-5; 7 bases fit TRBD1. Germline loops: CDR1 SGHDN, CDR2 FVKESK. V trimming: 2 bases; J trimming: 10 bases; junction bases outside the gene matches: 8. This CDR3 spans 14 amino acids.

This chain links TRBV27 with TRBJ2-7; tentatively, D is TRBD1 or TRBD2 (5 bases each). Germline assignment: CDR1 MNHEY and CDR2 SMNVEV (reference sequence). The CDR3 is made up of 13 amino acids. V lost 6 bases to trimming and J lost 5 bases, with 14 bases between them. The CDR3 DNA is TGTGCCAGCAGATCATGGGGGACCAACGAGCAGTACTTC. Protein: CASRSWGTNEQYF.